The T cell receptor beta chain under discussion was sequenced for a study of shared clonotypes between healthy human individuals. The CDR3 length is 12 residues. V was shortened by 3 bases and J by 8 bases, with 6 bases between the two germline ends. Positive CCR7 selection of CD45RO-negative cells yielded the naive CD8 cells, and terminally differentiated effector memory CD45RA+ cells were excluded. Produced via immunoSEQ multiplex PCR; TCRdb's table is partial and in-frame only. The sample holds 2 million or so clones, just under 95% seen once. Sequenced input: naive CD8+ T cells sorted from blood. The clonotype comes from a man aged 18 to 35 in good health. The gene calls are TRBV5-3 and TRBJ1-6; D is undetermined. TRBV5-3 is placed among ORFs of uncertain function. Written as DNA, the CDR3 is TGTGCCAGAAGCTCCGGGTATTCACCCCTCCACTTT. This sequence encodes CARSSGYSPLHF.